The present T cell receptor beta chain was sequenced within a study of T cell repertoires in cytomegalovirus infection. Looking at the study overall: Both CMV infection and a matching HLA type were indicated by public TCR beta signatures. Overall study results and limits: Of the TCR beta families, the public ones yielded a cumulative frequency that identified carriers of CMV plus the relevant HLA.

The sample holds a few counts of this clonotype. Its antigen is unidentified. This CDR3 contains 13 residues. From germline, CDR1 is LNHDA and CDR2 SQIVND (reference sequence). Trimming took 7 bases from V and 9 from J; bases not matched to a gene: 6. TCRdb reprocessed the reads with MiXCR, giving one entry per CDR3 protein. The table has around 630,000 distinct CDR3 sequences, roughly a quarter seen once. V usage is TRBV19 and J usage is TRBJ2-1, with TRBD2 matching 10 bases. The source of this sequence is a human donor in good health (CMV status not recorded). Some clones in this sample may be carry-over from other donors' samples. The sample taken for sequencing was CD8+ T cells from PBMCs. The CDR3 region is CASNQRGGLEQFF. DNA for the CDR3: TGTGCCAGTAACCAGCGGGGGGGCCTTGAGCAGTTCTTC. Supplemented by reference TRBV19 and TRBJ2-1, the full variable domain reads DGGITQSPKYLFRKEGQNVTLSCEQNLNHDAMYWYRQDPGQGLRLIYYSQIVNDFQKGDIAEGYSVSREKKESFPLTVTSAQKNPTAFYLCASNQRGGLEQFFGPGTRLTVL.